The entry below gives a single T cell receptor beta chain sequence along with its context. Antigen specificity is unknown. These data come from a study of T-cell memory formation after mild COVID-19. About the study: TCR clusters mostly belonged to single donors.

Study-level findings and limits: Contracting clones localized mainly to CM and EM when CD4+ and mainly to EMRA when CD8+. Later expanders leaned CD4+, whereas clones that contracted between day 15 and 85 were balanced CD4/CD8.

TCRdb ran MiXCR on the 5' RACE reads and lists one entry per CDR3 protein. Altogether approximately 250,000 distinct CDR3 sequences are present, roughly 17% being singletons, with the ten largest covering 20% to 25%. Between the trimmed V and J ends, which lost 6 bases and 2 bases, there was a span of 19 bases. The CDR3 runs to 16 residues. Germline assignment: CDR1 MNHEY and CDR2 SVGAGI. The TCR sequence derives from a young man who had mild COVID-19 (a few samples of this study predate the infection). Cell type and time point are not known. The sample comprised PBMCs or a T cell subset sorted from them (not recorded which). The chain combines TRBV6-5 with TRBJ2-5; D gene unclear. The CDR3 nucleotides read TGTGCCAGCAGCCCTGAAAACAGAGCACATCAAGAGACCCAGTACTTC. Protein product: CASSPENRAHQETQYF.